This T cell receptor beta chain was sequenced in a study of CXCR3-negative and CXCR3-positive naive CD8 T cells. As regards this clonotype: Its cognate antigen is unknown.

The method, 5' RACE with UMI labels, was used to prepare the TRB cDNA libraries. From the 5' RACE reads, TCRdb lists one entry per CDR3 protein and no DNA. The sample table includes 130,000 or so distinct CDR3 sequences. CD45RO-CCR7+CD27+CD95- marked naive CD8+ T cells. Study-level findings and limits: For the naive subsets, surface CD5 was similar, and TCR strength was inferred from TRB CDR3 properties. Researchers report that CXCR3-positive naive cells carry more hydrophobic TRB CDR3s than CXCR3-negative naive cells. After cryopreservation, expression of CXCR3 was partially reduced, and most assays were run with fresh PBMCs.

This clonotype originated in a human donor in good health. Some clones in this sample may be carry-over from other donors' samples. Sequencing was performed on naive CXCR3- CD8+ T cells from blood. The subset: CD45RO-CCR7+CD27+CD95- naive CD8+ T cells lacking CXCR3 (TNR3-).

The CDR3: CATSSGPGLAGYEQYF. The gene calls are TRBV15 and TRBJ2-7; TCRdb names TRBD2, which stays unverified in the absence of DNA. This CDR3 is 16 amino acids long. CDR1 is LNHNV and CDR2 is YYDKDF in the germline V gene (reference sequence). Supplemented by reference TRBV15 and TRBJ2-7, the full variable domain reads DAMVIQNPRYQVTQFGKPVTLSCSQTLNHNVMYWYQQKSSQAPKLLFHYYDKDFNNEADTPDNFQSRRPNTSFCFLDIRSPGLGDTAMYLCATSSGPGLAGYEQYFGPGTRLTVT.